These 10 T cell receptor beta chains share one sample of origin, sequenced in a study of blood T cells in healthy people across ages. Next came a second PCR, run for 7 to 11 cycles, which used a sample-barcoded 5' primer along with a J-beta primer mix. TCRdb itself ran the 5' RACE reads through MiXCR, one entry per CDR3 protein. Here the sample spans hundreds of thousands of distinct CDR3 sequences, roughly 49% being singletons. The sample comprised blood. All receptors derive from a woman aged 55-70 years in good health.

The rearrangement links TRBV18 to TRBJ1-5; tentatively, D is TRBD1 (5 bases). There are 15 residues in the CDR3. The ends were cut back, 0 bases at V and 3 bases at J, with 9 bases in the middle. CDR1 and CDR2 (germline): KGHSH, LQKENI. The chain's CDR3 is CASSPPSGPNQPQHF. The CDR3 nucleotides read TGTGCCAGCTCACCACCTTCGGGGCCCAATCAGCCCCAGCATTTT.

The V call is TRBV6-5, the J call TRBJ2-5, with D perhaps matching TRBD2 (5 bases). The CDR3 contains 12 residues. Deletions cut 7 bases from V and 4 bases from J, with 10 bases between. CDR1 is MNHEY and CDR2 is SVGAGI in the germline V gene. The CDR3 loop reads CASKGLGETQYF. CDR3 nucleotide sequence: TGTGCCAGCAAAGGACTCGGAGAGACCCAGTACTTC.

The chain has TRBV7-8 and TRBJ2-4; D may be TRBD2 (6 bases). The CDR3 totals 16 residues. V lost 5 bases to trimming and J lost 0 bases, with 14 bases between them. Germline CDR1 is SGHVS and CDR2 is FQNEAQ. The CDR3 reads CASSPPGLLAKNIQYF. The DNA for the CDR3 is TGTGCCAGCAGCCCCCCGGGACTTTTAGCCAAAAACATTCAGTACTTC. The complete variable domain, with remaining parts taken from reference TRBV7-8 and TRBJ2-4, reads GAGVSQSPRYKVAKRGQDVALRCDPISGHVSLFWYQQALGQGPEFLTYFQNEAQLDKSGLPSDRFFAERPEGSVSTLKIQRTQQEDSAVYLCASSPPGLLAKNIQYFGAGTRLSVL.

The chain uses TRBV6-2 or TRBV6-3 and TRBJ1-5, with 7 bases matching TRBD1. CDR1 and CDR2 (germline): MNHEY, SVGEGT. Unmatched junction bases numbered 2, after V lost 0 bases and J lost 6 bases. The CDR3 spans 14 residues. The CDR3 here is CASSYSHRGQPQHF. The DNA of the CDR3 is TGTGCCAGCAGTTACTCGCACAGGGGTCAGCCCCAGCATTTT.

This clonotype was counted at least ten times. This sequence joins TRBV7-2 and TRBJ2-7; D call uncertain. Germline V gives CDR1 SGHTA, CDR2 FQGNSA. CDR3 length equals 11 residues. Trimming left V 5 bases short and J 0 bases short, with 2 bases between. CDR3 protein: CASSISYEQYF. DNA of the CDR3: TGTGCCAGCAGCATCTCCTACGAGCAGTACTTC.

J is TRBJ2-7 and V is TRBV11-3; D ambiguous. The CDR3 has 14 amino acids. V lost 5 bases and J lost 0, with 11 bases in between. Germline-derived CDR1 and CDR2 are SGHNT and YENEEA. The CDR3 sequence: CASSPGASSYEQYF. As DNA, the CDR3 is TGTGCCAGCAGCCCCGGTGCTAGCTCCTACGAGCAGTACTTC.

The gene calls are TRBV4-2 and TRBJ2-7, with 8 bases aligning to TRBD2. The CDR3 loop spans 14 amino acids. Germline CDR1 LGHNA, CDR2 YNFKEQ. J lost 12 bases, V lost 0 bases, and 10 bases had no gene match. CDR3 loop: CASSQDQEREPLYF. DNA for the CDR3: TGTGCCAGCAGCCAAGATCAGGAGCGGGAGCCTCTGTACTTC.

This chain links TRBV12-3 or TRBV12-4 with TRBJ2-7; unclear D gene. CDR3 length equals 14 residues. Trimming left V 1 base short and J 6 bases short, with 13 bases between. The DNA for the CDR3 is TGTGCCAGCAGTTTAGGGGTCCTCACCGCCGAGCAGTACTTC. It specifies CASSLGVLTAEQYF.

The sample holds a few counts of this clonotype. The genes are TRBV6-6 and TRBJ2-5; D not resolved. This CDR3 is 14 amino acids long. CDR1 and CDR2 from the germline V gene are MNHNY and SVGAGI (reference sequence). V lost 7 bases and J lost 0, with 12 bases in between. CDR3 coding DNA: TGTGCCAGCACCCAAAGCTCGTACCAAGAGACCCAGTACTTC. This encodes CASTQSSYQETQYF.

This chain joins TRBV7-9 and TRBJ2-7, with 7 bases aligning to TRBD2. The V segment lost 3 bases and the J segment 2 bases; nucleotides outside the gene matches: 4. Germline V gene sequence: CDR1 SEHNR, CDR2 FQNEAQ (reference sequence). This CDR3 region has 14 residues. The CDR3 loop reads CASSFSTSTYEQYF. CDR3 in DNA: TGTGCCAGCAGCTTCTCGACTAGCACCTACGAGCAGTACTTC. The variable domain in full, with the rest retrieved from reference TRBV7-9 and TRBJ2-7, is DTGVSQNPRHKITKRGQNVTFRCDPISEHNRLYWYRQTLGQGPEFLTYFQNEAQLEKSRLLSDRFSAERPKGSFSTLEIQRTEQGDSAMYLCASSFSTSTYEQYFGPGTRLTVT.